This TCR beta chain was captured in a study of CD8+ T cells in alopecia areata. Study-wide background: Treated patients swallowed 5 to 10 mg of oral tofacitinib twice daily.

Study results and caveats: Greater clonality was observed in lesional scalp samples, especially alopecia totalis/universalis, versus normal scalp.

Lesional scalp punch biopsies and peripheral blood were collected from alopecia areata patients. As to this clone: The target antigen is unknown.

In each case, RNA was isolated and then reverse transcribed into cDNA as the sequencing template. Measured with immunoSEQ multiplex PCR; TCRdb has only the in-frame clones, and not every one. This table holds 69,000 or so clones, 60% found once. This TCR was recovered from a human donor with alopecia areata. Sequenced here: CD8+ T cells sorted from blood, sampled at week 0.

CDR3 loop: CASSPGTEAFF. Here the CDR3 DNA reads TGTGCCAGCAGCCCGGGGACTGAAGCTTTCTTT. The gene calls are TRBV7-2 and TRBJ1-1; D not resolved. This CDR3 region has 11 residues. Between the trimmed V and J ends, which lost 5 bases and 5 bases, there was a span of 6 bases. CDR1 and CDR2 (germline): SGHTA, FQGNSA. Using reference TRBV7-2 and TRBJ1-1 for the parts outside the CDR3, the full variable domain is GAGVSQSPSNKVTEKGKDVELRCDPISGHTALYWYRQSLGQGLEFLIYFQGNSAPDKSGLPSDRFSAERTGGSVSTLTIQRTQQEDSAVYLCASSPGTEAFFGQGTRLTVV.